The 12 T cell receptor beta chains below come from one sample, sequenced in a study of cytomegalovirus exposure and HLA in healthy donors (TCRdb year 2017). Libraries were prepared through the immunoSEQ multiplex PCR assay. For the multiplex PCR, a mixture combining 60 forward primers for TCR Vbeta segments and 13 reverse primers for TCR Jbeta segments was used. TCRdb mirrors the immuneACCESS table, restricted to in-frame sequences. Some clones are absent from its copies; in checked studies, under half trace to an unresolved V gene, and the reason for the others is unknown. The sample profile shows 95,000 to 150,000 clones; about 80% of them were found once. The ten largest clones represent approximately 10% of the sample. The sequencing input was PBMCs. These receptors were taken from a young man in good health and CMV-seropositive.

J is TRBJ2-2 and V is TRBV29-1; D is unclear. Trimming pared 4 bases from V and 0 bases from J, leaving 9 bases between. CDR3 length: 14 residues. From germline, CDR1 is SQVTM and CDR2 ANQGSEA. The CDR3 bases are TGCAGCGTTGTAGGCGGAGCGAACACCGGGGAGCTGTTTTTT. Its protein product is CSVVGGANTGELFF.

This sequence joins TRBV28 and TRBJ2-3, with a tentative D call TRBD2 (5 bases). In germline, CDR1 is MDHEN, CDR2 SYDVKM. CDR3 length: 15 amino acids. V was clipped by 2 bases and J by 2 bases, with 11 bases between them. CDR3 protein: CASSLPGGYTDTQYF. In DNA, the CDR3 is TGTGCCAGCAGTTTACCGGGCGGGTACACAGATACGCAGTATTTT. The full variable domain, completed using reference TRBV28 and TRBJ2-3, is DVKVTQSSRYLVKRTGEKVFLECVQDMDHENMFWYRQDPGLGLRLIYFSYDVKMKEKGDIPEGYSVSREKKERFSLILESASTNQTSMYLCASSLPGGYTDTQYFGPGTRLTVL.

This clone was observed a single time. The DNA of the CDR3 is TGTGCCAGCAGCTTATCTTTGACAGGGATGGACACTGAAGCTTTCTTT. Amino acids: CASSLSLTGMDTEAFF. This chain links TRBV7-8 with TRBJ1-1, with 7 bases fitting TRBD1. This CDR3 spans 16 amino acids. Germline V gene sequence: CDR1 SGHVS, CDR2 FQNEAQ. J gave up 3 bases and V 2 bases, and 9 bases lay outside the gene matches.

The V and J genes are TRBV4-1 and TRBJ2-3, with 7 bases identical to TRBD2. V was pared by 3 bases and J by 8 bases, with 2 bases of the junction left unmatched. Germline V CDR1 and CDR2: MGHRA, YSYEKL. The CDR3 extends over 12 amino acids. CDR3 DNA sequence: TGCGCCAGCAGCCAGGGACTACTTACGCAGTATTTT. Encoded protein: CASSQGLLTQYF.

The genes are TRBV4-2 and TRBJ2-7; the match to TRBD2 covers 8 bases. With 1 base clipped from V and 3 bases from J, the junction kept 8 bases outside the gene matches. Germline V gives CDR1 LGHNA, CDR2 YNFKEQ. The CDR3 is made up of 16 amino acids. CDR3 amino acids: CASSQVGSGEIYEQYF. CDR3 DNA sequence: TGTGCCAGCAGCCAAGTGGGTAGCGGGGAGATCTACGAGCAGTACTTC.

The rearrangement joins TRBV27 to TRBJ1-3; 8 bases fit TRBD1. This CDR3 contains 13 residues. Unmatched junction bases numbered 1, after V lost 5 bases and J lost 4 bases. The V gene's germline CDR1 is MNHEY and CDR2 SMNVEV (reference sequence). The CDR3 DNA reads TGTGCCAGCAGTGGACAGGGAGGAAACACCATATATTTT. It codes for CASSGQGGNTIYF.

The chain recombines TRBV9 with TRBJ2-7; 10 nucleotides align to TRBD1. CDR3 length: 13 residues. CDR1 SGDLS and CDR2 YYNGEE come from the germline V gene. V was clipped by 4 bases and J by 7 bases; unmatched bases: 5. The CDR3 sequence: CASSSGQGWEQYF. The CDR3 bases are TGTGCCAGCAGCTCGGGACAGGGGTGGGAGCAGTACTTC. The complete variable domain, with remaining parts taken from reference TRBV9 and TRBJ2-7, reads DSGVTQTPKHLITATGQRVTLRCSPRSGDLSVYWYQQSLDQGLQFLIQYYNGEERAKGNILERFSAQQFPDLHSELNLSSLELGDSALYFCASSSGQGWEQYFGPGTRLTVT.

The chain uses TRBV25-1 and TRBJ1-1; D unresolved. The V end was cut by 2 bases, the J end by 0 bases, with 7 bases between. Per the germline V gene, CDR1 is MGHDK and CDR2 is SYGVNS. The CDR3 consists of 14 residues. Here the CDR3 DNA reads TGTGCCAGCAGTGAAGGGAGGATGAACACTGAAGCTTTCTTT. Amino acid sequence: CASSEGRMNTEAFF.

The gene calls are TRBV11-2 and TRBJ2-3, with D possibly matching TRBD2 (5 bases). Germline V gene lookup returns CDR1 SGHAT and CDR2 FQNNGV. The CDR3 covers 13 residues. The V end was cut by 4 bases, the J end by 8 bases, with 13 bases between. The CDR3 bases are TGTGCCAGCAGCTCACCTCTTGCGGGTACGCAGTATTTT. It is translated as CASSSPLAGTQYF.

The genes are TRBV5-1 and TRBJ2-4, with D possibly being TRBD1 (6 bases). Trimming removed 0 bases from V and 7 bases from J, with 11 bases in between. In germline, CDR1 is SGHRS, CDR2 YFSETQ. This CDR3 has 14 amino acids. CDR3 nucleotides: TGCGCCAGCAGCTTGGACAGGGAAGGGAACATTCAGTACTTC. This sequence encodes CASSLDREGNIQYF.

Here the CDR3 DNA reads TGCGCCAGCAGTGTCGGACTACCCTACGAGCAGTACTTC. Translating gives CASSVGLPYEQYF. The chain employs TRBV5-1 and TRBJ2-7; TRBD2 might be the D (6 bases). The germline V gene has CDR1 SGHRS and CDR2 YFSETQ. Trimming stripped 5 bases from V and 2 bases from J, with 11 bases between. The CDR3 loop spans 13 amino acids.

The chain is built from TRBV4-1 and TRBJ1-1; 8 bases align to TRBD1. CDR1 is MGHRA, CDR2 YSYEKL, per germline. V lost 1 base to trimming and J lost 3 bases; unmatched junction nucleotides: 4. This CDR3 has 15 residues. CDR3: CASSQVSDRDTEAFF. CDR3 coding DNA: TGCGCCAGCAGCCAAGTCTCGGACAGGGACACTGAAGCTTTCTTT.